The present entry profiles one T cell receptor (beta chain) with its context. The antigen is undetermined. TCRdb processed the 5' RACE reads anew with MiXCR; each CDR3 protein has one entry. This table holds 470,000 or so distinct CDR3 sequences, approximately 20% found once. This specimen belongs to a study of T-cell memory formation after mild COVID-19. As for the study in general: Across donors, TCR clusters were largely donor specific. Study observations and caveats: CD4/CD8 balance held among clones contracting day 15 to 85, and later expanders leaned CD4+. Cross-reactive memory appears to have joined, as suggested by some responding clones showing up in pre-infection memory. Largely, contracting CD4+ clones fell within CM and EM, and contracting CD8+ clones within EMRA.

This TCR derives from an adult woman who had mild COVID-19 (a few samples of this study predate the infection). Cell type and time point are not known. The sample comprised PBMCs or a T cell subset sorted from them (not recorded which).

CDR3 sequence (DNA): TGCGCCAGCAGCCCCCCAGACAAAGAAGCTTTCTTT. Translating gives CASSPPDKEAFF. V is TRBV5-1 and J is TRBJ1-1; D not resolved. Germline CDR1 SGHRS, CDR2 YFSETQ. The CDR3 is 12 amino acids. The V and J ends lost 4 bases and 8 bases respectively, with 12 bases between them.